This TCR beta chain originates from a study of blood T cell repertoires in COVID-19. Background on the study: PBMCs, B-cell-depleted T cells, or T cells provided the cDNA or gDNA that made up the material.

Authors' processing steps: Amplification of reference gene primers was used by the study to estimate nucleated cell counts. Method: immunoSEQ multiplex PCR; TCRdb's copy keeps in-frame clones and lacks some. That table supplies the V and J calls and clone size; D and trimming were determined from the DNA. The sample holds approximately 18,000 clones, around 92% seen once. Germline CDR1 is DFQATT and CDR2 is SNEGSKA (reference sequence). The CDR3 consists of 10 residues. The clonotype comes from a human donor in a cohort sampled during active COVID-19. This chain joins TRBV20-1 and TRBJ2-1, with TRBD2 as a possible D gene (5 bases). Sequencing was done on a sample of peripheral blood. The CDR3 DNA reads as TGCGCGGGCTCCTACAATGAGCAGTTCTTC. Protein: CAGSYNEQFF.